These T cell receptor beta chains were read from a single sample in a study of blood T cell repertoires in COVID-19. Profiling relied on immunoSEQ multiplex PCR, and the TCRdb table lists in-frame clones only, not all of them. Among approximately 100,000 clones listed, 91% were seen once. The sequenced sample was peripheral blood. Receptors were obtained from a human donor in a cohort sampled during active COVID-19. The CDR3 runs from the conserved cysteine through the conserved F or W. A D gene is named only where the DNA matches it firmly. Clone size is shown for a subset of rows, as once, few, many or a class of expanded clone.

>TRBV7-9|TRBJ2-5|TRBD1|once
CASSSTPLGTDLQETQYF
TGTGCCAGCAGCTCTACACCACTCGGGACAGACTTGCAAGAGACCCAGTACTTC
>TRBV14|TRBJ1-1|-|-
CASSQIEGFSEAFF
TGTGCCAGCAGCCAAATTGAGGGATTCTCTGAAGCTTTCTTT
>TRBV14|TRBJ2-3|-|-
CASSQDFERTARTDTQYF
TGTGCCAGCAGCCAAGATTTTGAGAGAACCGCGAGGACAGATACGCAGTATTTT
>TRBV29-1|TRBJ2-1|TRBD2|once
CSVEGLAALEQFF
TGCAGCGTAGAGGGACTAGCGGCGTTGGAGCAGTTCTTC
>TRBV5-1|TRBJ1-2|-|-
CASSADPARGGYTF
TGCGCCAGCAGCGCGGACCCAGCGCGGGGTGGCTACACCTTC
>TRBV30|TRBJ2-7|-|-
CAWSVLRHEQYF
TGTGCCTGGAGTGTATTGCGGCACGAGCAGTACTTC
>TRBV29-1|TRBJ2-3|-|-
CSARTRDFTDTQYF
TGCAGCGCTCGAACTCGGGACTTCACAGATACGCAGTATTTT
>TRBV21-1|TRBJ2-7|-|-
CASSKGGADPPHEQYF
TGTGCCAGCAGCAAAGGTGGAGCGGACCCCCCCCACGAGCAGTACTTC
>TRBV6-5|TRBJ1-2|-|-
CASSLPLIQGYTF
TGTGCCAGCAGTCTCCCCCTTATTCAGGGCTACACCTTC
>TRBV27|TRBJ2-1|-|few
CASSLNPSGRDEQFF
TGTGCCAGCAGTTTAAATCCGTCCGGCCGGGATGAGCAGTTCTTC
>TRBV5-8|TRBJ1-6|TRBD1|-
CASSLVVGTGPPLHF
TGTGCCAGCAGCTTGGTTGTGGGGACAGGTCCCCCCCTCCACTTT
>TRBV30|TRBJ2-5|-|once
CAWAGTYAQYF
TGTGCCTGGGCGGGGACTTATGCCCAGTACTTC
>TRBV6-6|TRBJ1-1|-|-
CASSYSTGGEAFF
TGTGCCAGCAGTTACTCGACGGGGGGTGAAGCTTTCTTT
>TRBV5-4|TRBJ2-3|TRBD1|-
CASSSTHQGDDTQYF
TGTGCCAGCAGCTCAACCCACCAGGGGGATGATACGCAGTATTTT
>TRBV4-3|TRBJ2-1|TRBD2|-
CASSLGIGTRDPTGSYNEQFF
TGCGCCAGCAGCCTGGGAATAGGGACTAGAGACCCTACAGGCTCCTACAATGAGCAGTTCTTC
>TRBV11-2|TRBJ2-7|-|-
CASSYTYEQYF
TGTGCCAGCAGCTACACCTACGAGCAGTACTTC
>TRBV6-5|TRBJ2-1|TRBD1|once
CASARDRGNEQFF
TGTGCCAGCGCCCGGGACAGGGGCAATGAGCAGTTCTTC
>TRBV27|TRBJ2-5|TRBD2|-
CASSAREGETQYF
TGTGCCAGCAGTGCCCGGGAGGGGGAGACCCAGTACTTC
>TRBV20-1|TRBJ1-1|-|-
CSVQRGTEAFF
TGCAGTGTCCAGAGAGGCACTGAAGCTTTCTTT
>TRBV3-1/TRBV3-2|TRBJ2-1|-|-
CASSLEGTSSYNEQFF
TGTGCCAGCAGCCTAGAGGGTACTAGCTCCTACAATGAGCAGTTCTTC
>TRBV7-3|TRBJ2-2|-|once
CASSTLPGGQNTGELFF
TGTGCCAGCAGCACCCTTCCCGGGGGGCAGAACACCGGGGAGCTGTTTTTT
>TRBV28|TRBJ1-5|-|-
CASRDTLEGNQPQHF
TGTGCCAGCAGGGATACTCTCGAGGGCAATCAGCCCCAGCATTTT
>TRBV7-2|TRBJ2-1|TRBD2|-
CASSLRKAGAGNEQFF
TGTGCCAGCAGCTTACGAAAGGCGGGAGCTGGCAATGAGCAGTTCTTC
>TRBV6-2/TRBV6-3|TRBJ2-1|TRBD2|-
CASSYLSGINEQFF
TGTGCCAGCAGTTACCTTAGCGGGATCAATGAGCAGTTCTTC
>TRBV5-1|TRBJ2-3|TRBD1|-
CASSLEDRGTDTQYF
TGCGCCAGCAGCTTGGAGGACAGGGGGACAGATACGCAGTATTTT
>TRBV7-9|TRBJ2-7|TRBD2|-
CASSLGRGLAAYEQYF
TGTGCCAGCAGCTTAGGGAGGGGACTAGCGGCCTACGAGCAGTACTTC
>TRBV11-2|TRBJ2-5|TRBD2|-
CASSIRLAGGPFQETQYF
TGTGCCAGCAGCATCCGACTAGCGGGAGGGCCTTTCCAAGAGACCCAGTACTTC
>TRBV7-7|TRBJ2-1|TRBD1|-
CASSLGTGGTNEQFF
TGTGCTAGCAGCTTAGGGACAGGGGGCACTAATGAGCAGTTCTTC
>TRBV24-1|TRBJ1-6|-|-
CATTAGNNSPLHF
TGTGCCACCACGGCGGGAAATAATTCACCCCTCCACTTT
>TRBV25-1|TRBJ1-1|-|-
CASNRGRGTEAFF
TGTGCCAGCAATAGAGGACGGGGCACTGAAGCTTTCTTT
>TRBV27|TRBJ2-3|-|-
CASSFLSGDTQYF
TGTGCCAGCAGTTTCCTAAGCGGGGATACGCAGTATTTT
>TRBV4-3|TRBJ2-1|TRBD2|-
CASSPGTSGKTSYNEQFF
TGCGCCAGCAGCCCCGGGACTAGCGGGAAGACCTCATACAATGAGCAGTTCTTC
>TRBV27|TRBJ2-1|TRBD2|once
CASSSWTSGSVNEQFF
TGTGCCAGCAGTTCATGGACTAGCGGGAGTGTCAATGAGCAGTTCTTC
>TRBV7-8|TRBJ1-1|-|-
CASSSTLGPPEAFF
TGTGCCAGCAGCTCGACATTAGGCCCGCCCGAAGCTTTCTTT
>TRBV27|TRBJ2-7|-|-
CASSSDRDIYEQYF
TGTGCCAGCAGTTCCGACCGGGACATCTACGAGCAGTACTTC
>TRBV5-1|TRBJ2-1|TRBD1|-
CASRDRGQGEQFF
TGCGCCAGCAGAGACAGGGGGCAGGGTGAGCAGTTCTTC
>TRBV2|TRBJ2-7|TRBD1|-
CASSARQGGNEQYF
TGTGCCAGCAGTGCAAGACAGGGGGGTAACGAGCAGTACTTC
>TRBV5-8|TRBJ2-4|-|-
CASSLGNMEIQYF
TGTGCCAGCAGCTTGGGCAACATGGAGATTCAGTACTTC
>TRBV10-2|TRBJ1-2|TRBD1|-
CASSPPGQGLYGYTF
TGCGCCAGCAGCCCCCCGGGACAGGGACTCTATGGCTACACCTTC
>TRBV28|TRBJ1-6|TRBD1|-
CASRGWGQNNSPLHF
TGTGCCAGCAGGGGTTGGGGACAGAATAATTCACCCCTCCACTTT
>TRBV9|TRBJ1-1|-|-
CASSVAGYTEAFF
TGTGCCAGCAGCGTAGCGGGGTATACTGAAGCTTTCTTT
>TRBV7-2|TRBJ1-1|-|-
CASSPTGLRNTEAFF
TGTGCCAGCAGCCCGACGGGACTGAGGAACACTGAAGCTTTCTTT
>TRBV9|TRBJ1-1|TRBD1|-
CASSVEAGGITEAFF
TGTGCCAGCAGCGTAGAGGCAGGGGGCATCACTGAAGCTTTCTTT
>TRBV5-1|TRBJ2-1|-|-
CASSLDRVDAGEQFF
TGCGCCAGCAGCTTGGACAGGGTGGACGCTGGTGAGCAGTTCTTC
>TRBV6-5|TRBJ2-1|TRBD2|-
CASTATSGGYNEQFF
TGTGCCAGCACGGCGACTAGCGGGGGATACAATGAGCAGTTCTTC
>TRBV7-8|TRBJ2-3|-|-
CASSSKLGGPTDTQYF
TGTGCCAGCAGCTCAAAATTGGGCGGGCCCACAGATACGCAGTATTTT
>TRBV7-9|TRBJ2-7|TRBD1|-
CASSLAGQGAREQYF
TGTGCCAGCAGCTTAGCTGGACAGGGGGCCCGCGAGCAGTACTTC
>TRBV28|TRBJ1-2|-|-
CASRRTGGGNYGYTF
TGTGCCAGCCGCCGGACCGGGGGGGGTAACTATGGCTACACCTTC
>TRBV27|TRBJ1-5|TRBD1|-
CASSLSIPGGYSNQPQHF
TGTGCCAGCAGTTTATCGATTCCAGGGGGCTATAGCAATCAGCCCCAGCATTTT
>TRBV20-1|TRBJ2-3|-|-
CSARVVDTQYF
TGCAGTGCTAGAGTCGTAGATACGCAGTATTTT
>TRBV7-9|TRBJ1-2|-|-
CASSLIMPRESYGYTF
TGTGCCAGCAGCCTAATCATGCCCAGGGAATCTTACGGCTACACCTTC